This T cell receptor beta chain was sequenced for a study of T-cell reconstitution after alpha-beta-depleted transplantation in children. This clonotype was recorded a few times. During its preparation, the TCRbeta library received unique molecular identifiers. In TCRdb, the PCR reads were re-called with MiXCR into one record per CDR3 protein. The sample consists of some 640,000 distinct CDR3 sequences, approximately 15% of them appearing once. Trimming stripped 2 bases from V and 2 bases from J, with 13 bases between. Germline CDR1 and CDR2: KGHSH and LQKENI. The CDR3 runs to 15 residues. Sequenced here: PBMCs from the stem cell graft donor, sampled from the stem cell graft. The chain links TRBV18 to TRBJ2-7; D not certain. The receptor's source is a human donor who donated a stem cell graft to a child with acute myeloid leukemia. The CDR3 bases are TGTGCCAGCTCACCAGAGATTGGGGTAACCTACGAGCAGTACTTC. Translated: CASSPEIGVTYEQYF.